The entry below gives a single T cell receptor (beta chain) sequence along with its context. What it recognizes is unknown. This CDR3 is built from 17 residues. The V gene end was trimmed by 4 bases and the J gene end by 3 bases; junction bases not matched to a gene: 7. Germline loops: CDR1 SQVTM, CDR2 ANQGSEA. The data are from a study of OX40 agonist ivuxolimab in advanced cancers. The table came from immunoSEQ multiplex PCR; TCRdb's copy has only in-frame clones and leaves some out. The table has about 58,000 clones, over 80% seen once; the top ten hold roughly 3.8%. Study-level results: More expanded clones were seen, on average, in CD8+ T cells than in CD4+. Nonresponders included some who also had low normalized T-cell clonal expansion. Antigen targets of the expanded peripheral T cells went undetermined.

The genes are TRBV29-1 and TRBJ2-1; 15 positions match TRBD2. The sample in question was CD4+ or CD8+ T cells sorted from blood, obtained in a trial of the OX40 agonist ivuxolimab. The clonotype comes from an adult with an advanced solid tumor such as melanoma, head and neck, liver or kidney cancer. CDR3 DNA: TGCAGCGTTGCTCCGGGACTAGCGGGAGGTTACTACAATGAGCAGTTCTTC. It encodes CSVAPGLAGGYYNEQFF.